This TCR beta chain appears in the sequencing data of a study of T cell repertoires in cytomegalovirus infection. As concerns this clonotype: The antigen is unknown.

V lost 8 bases, J lost 4 bases, and 15 bases lay in between. Looked up from germline, CDR1 is SGHVT and CDR2 is SQSDAQ. The CDR3 loop spans 13 amino acids. TCRdb analysed the reads with MiXCR anew, one entry per CDR3 protein. The profile shows about 700,000 distinct CDR3 sequences, around 32% of them singletons. The sequence came from a human donor in good health (CMV status not recorded). Some clones in this sample may be carry-over from other donors' samples. The chain uses TRBV7-4 and TRBJ2-7; tentative D call: TRBD2 (7 bases). Material: cultured PBMCs, obtained from culture after CMV antigen stimulation. The CDR3 is CASRMGGGYEQYF. The DNA for the CDR3 is TGTGCCAGCCGAATGGGAGGGGGTTACGAGCAGTACTTC.